These 9 T cell receptor beta chains were sequenced from one sample in a study of control samples from healthy donors and cancer patients. The repertoire was sequenced with immunoSEQ multiplex PCR; TCRdb's copy has only in-frame clones and lacks some. This sample has under 85,000 clones, with 80% to 95% found just once. Sequenced input: PBMCs. All receptors come from a woman aged 40 to 55 with lung cancer.

Concerning this clone itself: Other DNA sequences of this sample code for an identical CDR3. The chain carries TRBV19 and TRBJ1-5, with D perhaps matching TRBD1 (5 bases). In germline, CDR1 is LNHDA, CDR2 SQIVND (reference sequence). The V gene lost 2 bases and the J gene lost 2 bases, with 7 bases spanning the gap. This CDR3 contains 14 residues. The CDR3 DNA is TGTGCCAGTAGTATACAGGGAGGCAATCAGCCCCAGCATTTT. Its protein is CASSIQGGNQPQHF. Together with reference TRBV19 and TRBJ1-5, the CDR3 gives the full variable domain: DGGITQSPKYLFRKEGQNVTLSCEQNLNHDAMYWYRQDPGQGLRLIYYSQIVNDFQKGDIAEGYSVSREKKESFPLTVTSAQKNPTAFYLCASSIQGGNQPQHFGDGTRLSIL.

The rearrangement links TRBV5-6 to TRBJ1-1, with unresolved D. The CDR3 consists of 11 residues. V gave up 1 base and J gave up 7 bases, with 5 bases separating them. Germline V gene sequence: CDR1 SGHDT, CDR2 YYEEEE. DNA of the CDR3: TGTGCCAGCAGCTTGTCAAGTGAAGCTTTCTTT. Protein: CASSLSSEAFF. The full variable domain, rest sourced from reference TRBV5-6 and TRBJ1-1, is DAGVTQSPTHLIKTRGQQVTLRCSPKSGHDTVSWYQQALGQGPQFIFQYYEEEERQRGNFPDRFSGHQFPNYSSELNVNALLLGDSALYLCASSLSSEAFFGQGTRLTVV.

The CDR3 sequence: CSGVVGGNQPQHF. CDR3 DNA: TGCAGCGGCGTGGTAGGGGGTAATCAGCCCCAGCATTTT. This sequence joins TRBV29-1 and TRBJ1-5, with a weak D call TRBD1 (6 bases). Germline CDR1 reads SQVTM; CDR2 reads ANQGSEA. The CDR3 has 13 amino acids. Trimming removed 7 bases at V and 4 bases at J, with 14 bases between.

In its sample, this clone was seen a few times. The rearrangement uses TRBV2 and TRBJ2-2; D tentatively reads TRBD1 or TRBD2 (5 bases each). The CDR3 runs 11 residues. V shed 4 bases and J shed 9 bases, with 6 bases lying between them. Germline CDR1 SNHLY, CDR2 FYNNEI. This CDR3 is CASSGGRELFF. CDR3 bases: TGTGCCAGCAGTGGGGGGAGGGAGCTGTTTTTT.

This chain uses TRBV27 with TRBJ2-7; maybe TRBD1 (6 bases). Germline V gene lookup returns CDR1 MNHEY and CDR2 SMNVEV (reference sequence). V was shortened by 2 bases and J by 1 base, with 18 bases between the two germline ends. The CDR3 runs 17 residues. The CDR3 sequence is CASSLRVKGHSSYEQYF. CDR3 in DNA: TGTGCCAGCAGTTTAAGGGTGAAGGGACACTCATCCTACGAGCAGTACTTC.

The chain is built from TRBV20-1 and TRBJ2-1, with D unresolved. V lost 4 bases, J lost 0 bases, and 1 base lay in between. This CDR3 has 11 amino acids. CDR1 is DFQATT, CDR2 SNEGSKA, per germline (reference sequence). The CDR3: CSANSYNEQFF. CDR3 in DNA: TGCAGTGCTAACTCCTACAATGAGCAGTTCTTC.

The rearrangement uses TRBV12-3 or TRBV12-4 and TRBJ1-1, with a possible D match to TRBD1 (6 bases). The CDR3 consists of 12 residues. V was pared by 3 bases and J by 8 bases, with 10 bases between. The CDR3 loop is CASSFGGAEAFF. CDR3 coding DNA: TGTGCCAGCAGTTTTGGGGGGGCAGAAGCTTTCTTT.

The genes are TRBV5-4 and TRBJ1-2; 7 bases match TRBD1. The trim removed 4 bases at V and 5 bases at J, leaving 5 bases unmatched. The CDR3 extends over 13 amino acids. Germline V gene lookup returns CDR1 SGHNT and CDR2 YYREEE (reference sequence). CDR3 nucleotide sequence: TGTGCCAGCAGCCTGGGACAGAATTATGGCTACACCTTC. Translated, it gives CASSLGQNYGYTF.

The V call is TRBV28, the J call TRBJ2-4; 7 nucleotides match TRBD1. The CDR3 is 18 amino acids. Per germline, CDR1 MDHEN and CDR2 SYDVKM. V lost 1 base and J lost 0; bases outside the gene matches: 9. CDR3 in DNA: TGTGCCAGCAGTTTATCGATAATACAGGGGCCAGCCAAAAACATTCAGTACTTC. Translation gives CASSLSIIQGPAKNIQYF.